The sequence of this T cell receptor (beta chain) was determined in a study of OX40 agonist ivuxolimab in advanced cancers. Background on the whole study: The costimulatory receptor OX40 (CD134) was targeted by ivuxolimab, a fully human IgG2 agonistic monoclonal antibody. Intravenous ivuxolimab was administered to patients every 2 weeks at six dose levels: 0.01, 0.1, 0.3, 1.5, 3 and 10 mg/kg. Among the 50 to 55 dose-escalation patients, around 19 had hepatocellular carcinoma, roughly 15 melanoma, 9 renal cell carcinoma and 9 head and neck cancer. A male proportion of 82.7% and a mean age of roughly 55 years, ranging from 23 to 79, were recorded for the dose-escalation cohort. Patients were allowed to have had prior anti-PD-1, anti-PD-L1 or anti-CTLA-4 therapy, and approximately 43% of the dose-escalation patients had previously received checkpoint inhibitors. Partial responses occurred in three dose-escalation patients, of whom one had hepatocellular carcinoma and two had cutaneous melanoma. Peripheral TCRbeta sequencing aimed to test whether ivuxolimab altered TCR sequence diversity and caused clonal T-cell expansion. The paper covers the monotherapy dose-escalation part of the phase I ivuxolimab trial, which included N ≈ 50 patients.

Findings and caveats that apply to the study as a whole: Low levels of normalized T-cell clonal expansion were also seen in some patients who did not respond. At doses from 0.1 to 3.0 mg/kg, clonal expansion was seen in both CD4+ and CD8+ blood T cells between baseline and week 6. The antigen specificity of the peripheral T cells that underwent clonal expansion was not determined. On average, CD8+ T cells showed more expanded clones than CD4+ T cells after ivuxolimab. Partial responders in the 0.1-3.0 mg/kg groups had among the lowest normalized peripheral clonal expansion, especially among CD8+ T cells.

Comments on this clone: There is no known antigen for this receptor. Within one base of it there is no much larger clone, and no base qualities were kept.

The CDR3 covers 12 residues, taking in both the cysteine and the phenylalanine. Kept here is only the CDR3 DNA, which spans 36 bases and is read in frame from base 1. The germline V gene (reference sequence) yields PRHDT for CDR1 and FYEKMQ for CDR2. V drops 9 bases and J drops 1 base, leaving 9 bases in between. The trial excluded patients who had a history of autoimmune disease or who were on systemic immunosuppression. In every dose cohort, peripheral blood was drawn for TCR sequencing at baseline, cycle 4 day 1, and cycle 7 day 1. The samples were taken from a phase I, first-in-human, multicenter, open-label dose-escalation trial of ivuxolimab. The trial enrolled adults with locally advanced or metastatic head and neck squamous cell, hepatocellular, melanoma or renal cell carcinoma. Before TCR sequencing, CD4+ and CD8+ T cells were separately sorted from peripheral blood. Genomic DNA was isolated from the sorted cells so that the TCRbeta CDR3 region could be sequenced. The immunoSEQ Assay was used for sequencing of TCRbeta CDR3 regions. TCRdb took this table from immuneACCESS and kept in-frame rearrangements with V and J called. Such tables lack part of the clones; where checked against another copy, unresolved V genes explain under half of the gap, and the rest is unexplained. Recorded for this sample are 20,000 to 25,000 clones; 70% to 90% of them occurred a single time. About 10% of the sample is in the top ten clones.

This sample comprised CD4+ or CD8+ T cells sorted from blood, obtained in a trial of the OX40 agonist ivuxolimab. The sequence is built from TRBV13 and TRBJ1-1; the D gene is unclear. This TCR was sampled from an adult with an advanced solid tumor such as melanoma, head and neck, liver or kidney cancer. The base sequence is TGTGCCAGTTCCGGGTCGAACACTGAAGCTTTCTTT. Its protein reads: CASSGSNTEAFF.